This T cell receptor (beta chain) was captured in a study of radiotherapy plus CTLA-4 blockade in lung cancer. Study-level background: Objective responses were seen in 15% to 20% of patients, disease control in approximately 29%. Findings of the study overall: TCR clones of tumor origin grew in blood after radiotherapy plus ipilimumab.

It was focal radiation plus CTLA-4 blockade with ipilimumab that patients with chemo-refractory metastatic non-small-cell lung cancer received. The protocol was immunoSEQ multiplex PCR, while the TCRdb copy is restricted to in-frame clones and leaves out a portion. The repertoire holds about 77,000 clones, approximately 73% seen once, with approximately 9.9% in the top ten. Of note for this clone: The antigen remains undetermined.

This CDR3 is built from 14 residues. In germline, CDR1 is SGHTA, CDR2 FQGNSA. V lost 5 bases to trimming and J lost 6 bases, with 16 bases between them. The chain joins TRBV7-2 to TRBJ1-2; D is ambiguous. The sequence derives from a human donor with non-small cell lung cancer whose response to radiotherapy plus ipilimumab could not be evaluated. The source was peripheral blood, collected from a patient treated with radiotherapy plus ipilimumab. The CDR3 protein is CASSRDISTNGYTF. The CDR3 DNA follows: TGTGCCAGCAGCCGCGACATTTCGACAAATGGCTACACCTTC.